This TCR beta chain was sequenced for a study of long-term antiretroviral therapy in people with HIV. Study-wide results and limits: On ART adherence, viral resistance or therapy changes, no data were available. HIV repertoires showed narrower CDR3 length ranges than controls.

This CDR3 region has 15 residues. Germline V lookup: CDR1 SGHRS, CDR2 YFSETQ. The V and J ends lost 6 bases and 0 bases respectively, with 12 bases between them. The assay, immunoSEQ v3.0, was run at survey level. Using immunoSEQ multiplex PCR, the repertoire was profiled, and TCRdb retains in-frame clones only, with some absent. The sample includes 8,400 or so clones, 84% of them seen just once. As concerns this clone: Its cognate antigen is unknown.

This sequence originates from a man aged 25 to 45 with HIV. V usage is TRBV5-1 and J usage is TRBJ1-4; D possibly corresponds to TRBD1 (5 bases). The source material was unsorted PBMCs, sampled 0.3 years before starting antiretroviral therapy. Here the CDR3 reads CASNSGDSTNEKLFF. DNA for the CDR3: TGCGCCAGCAATTCGGGGGATTCAACTAATGAAAAACTGTTTTTT.